What follows are 29 T cell receptor beta chains derived from one specimen sequenced in a study of shared clonotypes between healthy human individuals. Sequencing was performed with immunoSEQ multiplex PCR; in TCRdb, only in-frame clones are kept and a portion is missing. The table shows hundreds of thousands of clones, with 73% occurring only once. Sequencing was carried out using memory CD4+ T cells sorted from blood. Described subset: CD45RA-negative fraction. The receptors come from a woman under 40 in good health.

A remark on this clone: The sample holds other DNA sequences that translate to the same CDR3. V and J are TRBV10-3 and TRBJ2-3; TRBD2 matches at 8 bases. Germline V CDR1 and CDR2: ENHRY, SYGVKD. This CDR3 comprises 13 residues. J gave up 1 base and V 6 bases, and 0 bases lay outside the gene matches. Here the CDR3 DNA reads TGTGCCATCAGGCGGGAGGGCACAGATACGCAGTATTTT. This encodes CAIRREGTDTQYF.

This clone has just a few counts. The chain is built from TRBV27 and TRBJ1-4; weak D call: TRBD1 (6 bases). V lost 2 bases to trimming and J lost 9 bases, with 13 bases between them. The CDR3 spans 14 residues. Germline CDR1 reads MNHEY; CDR2 reads SMNVEV (reference sequence). The chain's CDR3 is CASSLRPRGKKLFF. CDR3 DNA sequence: TGTGCCAGCAGTTTAAGGCCGAGGGGGAAAAAACTGTTTTTT.

This chain links TRBV28 with TRBJ1-5; D unresolved. The V and J ends lost 9 bases and 5 bases respectively, with 11 bases between them. This CDR3 has 12 residues. Germline CDR1 and CDR2: MDHEN and SYDVKM. CDR3 loop: CASSISDQPQHF. The CDR3, as DNA: TGTGCCAGTAGTATAAGTGATCAGCCCCAGCATTTT.

The genes are TRBV10-1 and TRBJ2-2; 12 nucleotides align to TRBD2. The CDR3 totals 14 residues. Germline lookup yields CDR1 WNHNN and CDR2 SYGVQD (reference sequence). V shed 6 bases and J 5 bases; nucleotides not matched to a gene: 1. The CDR3 is CASSGTSGTGELFF. For the CDR3, the DNA is TGCGCCAGCAGCGGGACTAGCGGGACCGGGGAGCTGTTTTTT.

The gene calls are TRBV28 and TRBJ2-7, with TRBD2 matching 9 bases. The germline V gene has CDR1 MDHEN and CDR2 SYDVKM. This CDR3 contains 14 residues. J lost 0 bases, V lost 5 bases, and 2 bases had no gene match. The CDR3 loop is CASSDSGSSYEQYF. The CDR3 DNA reads TGTGCCAGCAGTGATAGCGGGAGCTCCTACGAGCAGTACTTC.

The chain carries TRBV2 and TRBJ1-5, with D maybe TRBD1 (5 bases). This CDR3 spans 15 amino acids. The V gene lost 4 bases and the J gene lost 4 bases, with 14 bases spanning the gap. The germline gives CDR1 SNHLY, CDR2 FYNNEI. The CDR3 bases are TGTGCCAGCAGTGCATCCCGGGGGGGTAATCAGCCCCAGCATTTT. Its protein is CASSASRGGNQPQHF.

The gene calls are TRBV6-9 and TRBJ1-5, with a tentative D call TRBD1 (5 bases). CDR1 and CDR2 from the germline V gene are MNHGY and SVAAGI. This CDR3 is 13 amino acids long. The V gene lost 11 bases and the J gene lost 4 bases, with 15 bases spanning the gap. CDR3 loop: CAGPREGNQPQHF. CDR3 DNA sequence: TGTGCCGGGCCCAGGGAGGGAAATCAGCCCCAGCATTTT.

The rearrangement links TRBV10-2 to TRBJ2-3, with 8 nucleotides matching TRBD2. With 8 bases clipped from V and 1 base from J, the junction kept 2 bases outside the gene matches. This CDR3 region has 13 residues. The germline CDR1 and CDR2 sequences are WSHSY and SAAADI. The CDR3 sequence: CASETSGTDTQYF. The CDR3 coding sequence is TGCGCCAGCGAGACTAGCGGCACAGATACGCAGTATTTT.

The chain carries TRBV28 and TRBJ2-2; 9 bases align to TRBD2. With 6 bases clipped from V and 7 bases from J, the junction kept 6 bases outside the gene matches. Germline V gene lookup returns CDR1 MDHEN and CDR2 SYDVKM. The CDR3 consists of 14 residues. The CDR3 DNA sequence: TGTGCCAGCAGGGAGGGGACTAGCAGCGGGGAGCTGTTTTTT. Its protein product is CASREGTSSGELFF.

The chain links TRBV18 to TRBJ1-2, with D tentatively TRBD1 (5 bases). This CDR3 is built from 13 residues. In germline, CDR1 is KGHSH, CDR2 LQKENI. V gave up 1 base and J gave up 4 bases, with 7 bases separating them. The CDR3 nucleotides read TGTGCCAGCTCACCACGGGGCCTCTATGGCTACACCTTC. Its translation is CASSPRGLYGYTF.

The chain couples TRBV6-6 to TRBJ2-1, with 10 bases lining up with TRBD2. CDR1 and CDR2 from the germline V gene are MNHNY and SVGAGI (reference sequence). J gave up 7 bases and V 2 bases, and 5 bases lay outside the gene matches. The CDR3 extends over 15 amino acids. The CDR3 coding sequence is TGTGCCAGCAGTTACCGAGCGGGAGGGCGTAATGAGCAGTTCTTC. Protein: CASSYRAGGRNEQFF.

The chain recombines TRBV28 with TRBJ1-2; 8 positions match TRBD1. The CDR3 length is 13 residues. CDR1 MDHEN and CDR2 SYDVKM come from the germline V gene. J gave up 8 bases and V 6 bases, and 8 bases lay outside the gene matches. CDR3 coding DNA: TGTGCCAGCAGGTTACAGGGGACAGGCGGCTACACCTTC. It encodes CASRLQGTGGYTF.

The chain recombines TRBV28 with TRBJ1-2; 9 nucleotides match TRBD1. The CDR3 sequence is 15 residues long. Germline CDR1 and CDR2: MDHEN and SYDVKM. Trimming cost V 5 bases and J 5 bases; bases outside gene matches: 9. The CDR3 loop is CASSLAGQGRYGYTF. The CDR3 DNA sequence: TGTGCCAGCAGTCTCGCCGGACAGGGGAGGTATGGCTACACCTTC.

A single count supports this clone. V is TRBV28 and J is TRBJ2-1; no reliable D call. Germline loops: CDR1 MDHEN, CDR2 SYDVKM. There are 15 residues in the CDR3. V shed 8 bases and J shed 9 bases, with 23 bases lying between them. The CDR3 is CASSKITLLKSEQFF. The CDR3 nucleotides read TGTGCCAGCTCGAAAATAACCTTACTGAAGAGTGAGCAGTTCTTC.

This clone was counted only a few times. J is TRBJ1-1 and V is TRBV6-5, with D possibly being TRBD1 (6 bases). The CDR3 is made up of 14 amino acids. V was shortened by 2 bases and J by 5 bases, with 12 bases between the two germline ends. Germline CDR1 is MNHEY and CDR2 is SVGAGI. DNA for the CDR3: TGTGCCAGCAGTTACAAAGGGGGGCAGACTGAAGCTTTCTTT. It codes for CASSYKGGQTEAFF.

The chain combines TRBV25-1 with TRBJ2-1, with D possibly called TRBD1 or TRBD2 (5 bases each). CDR1 and CDR2 (germline): MGHDK, SYGVNS. Trimming removed 1 base at V and 6 bases at J, with 10 bases between. The CDR3 is 14 amino acids. Here the CDR3 DNA reads TGTGCCAGCAGTGAATCTGGGACCCGCAATGAGCAGTTCTTC. Translating gives CASSESGTRNEQFF.

The chain links TRBV7-2 to TRBJ1-2; D is uncertain. In germline, CDR1 is SGHTA, CDR2 FQGNSA. The V gene lost 1 base and the J gene lost 6 bases, with 15 bases spanning the gap. The CDR3 contains 15 residues. The CDR3 spells CASSLVWQESDGYTF. Written as DNA, the CDR3 is TGTGCCAGCAGCTTAGTGTGGCAGGAGAGTGATGGCTACACCTTC.

This clone was seen just once. The chain combines TRBV5-4 with TRBJ2-5; D possibly uses TRBD1 or TRBD2 (6 bases each). Germline V gene sequence: CDR1 SGHNT, CDR2 YYREEE (reference sequence). The CDR3 sequence is 16 residues long. V dropped 2 bases and J dropped 4 bases, with 18 bases sitting between them. CDR3 in amino acids: CASSFGGGPRSETQYF. The CDR3 nucleotides are TGTGCCAGCAGCTTCGGTGGGGGGCCAAGGTCAGAGACCCAGTACTTC. Full variable domain (rest looked up from reference TRBV5-4 and TRBJ2-5): ETGVTQSPTHLIKTRGQQVTLRCSSQSGHNTVSWYQQALGQGPQFIFQYYREEENGRGNFPPRFSGLQFPNYSSELNVNALELDDSALYLCASSFGGGPRSETQYFGPGTRLLVL.

The chain carries TRBV5-1 and TRBJ2-5; 13 positions agree with TRBD2. Germline loops: CDR1 SGHRS, CDR2 YFSETQ. V shed 5 bases, J shed 4 bases, and the junction held 14 bases outside the gene matches. The CDR3 is made up of 18 amino acids. The CDR3 loop is CASRRKLAGGHQGETQYF. The CDR3 DNA sequence: TGCGCCAGCAGGAGGAAACTAGCGGGAGGGCATCAGGGAGAGACCCAGTACTTC.

The V call is TRBV29-1, the J call TRBJ2-1; D remains ambiguous. V was trimmed by 5 bases and J by 5 bases, leaving 10 bases between them. Germline loops: CDR1 SQVTM, CDR2 ANQGSEA. This CDR3 region has 12 residues. CDR3 residues: CSVRVSDNEQFF. The DNA for the CDR3 is TGCAGCGTTAGGGTGTCTGACAATGAGCAGTTCTTC.

There are a few counts of this clone. This chain joins TRBV19 and TRBJ2-2; possible D gene TRBD2, 6 bases. Per germline, CDR1 LNHDA and CDR2 SQIVND (reference sequence). The V gene lost 5 bases and the J gene lost 5 bases, with 12 bases spanning the gap. The CDR3 loop spans 14 amino acids. The CDR3 nucleotides are TGTGCCAGTAGTCTGGGACTGAGGACCGGGGAGCTGTTTTTT. Translation gives CASSLGLRTGELFF. Variable domain in full (rest from reference TRBV19 and TRBJ2-2): DGGITQSPKYLFRKEGQNVTLSCEQNLNHDAMYWYRQDPGQGLRLIYYSQIVNDFQKGDIAEGYSVSREKKESFPLTVTSAQKNPTAFYLCASSLGLRTGELFFGEGSRLTVL.

The chain links TRBV2 to TRBJ1-5; TRBD1 matches 8 bases. V lost 6 bases to trimming and J lost 2 bases; unmatched junction nucleotides: 6. The CDR3 extends over 15 amino acids. The V gene's germline CDR1 is SNHLY and CDR2 FYNNEI. The CDR3 sequence is CASRATGAGNQPQHF. In DNA form, the CDR3 reads TGTGCCAGCAGGGCGACAGGGGCAGGCAATCAGCCCCAGCATTTT.

The chain joins TRBV15 to TRBJ2-3; 9 bases map to TRBD2. From germline, CDR1 is LNHNV and CDR2 YYDKDF (reference sequence). The CDR3 sequence is 14 residues long. V lost 5 bases to trimming and J lost 2 bases; unmatched junction nucleotides: 2. The CDR3 loop reads CATSAGGTTDTQYF. The DNA for the CDR3 is TGTGCCACCAGCGCGGGAGGGACCACAGATACGCAGTATTTT.

This rearrangement joins TRBV29-1 to TRBJ1-2; 8 bases match TRBD1. J lost 4 bases, V lost 2 bases, and 6 bases had no gene match. The CDR3 consists of 14 residues. Germline loops: CDR1 SQVTM, CDR2 ANQGSEA. The CDR3 here is CSVERNRGGYGYTF. The CDR3 DNA sequence: TGCAGCGTTGAACGCAACAGGGGGGGCTATGGCTACACCTTC. Together with reference TRBV29-1 and TRBJ1-2, the CDR3 gives the full variable domain: SAVISQKPSRDICQRGTSLTIQCQVDSQVTMMFWYRQQPGQSLTLIATANQGSEATYESGFVIDKFPISRPNLTFSTLTVSNMSPEDSSIYLCSVERNRGGYGYTFGSGTRLTVV.

The CDR3 nucleotides are TGTGCCACCAGCAGAGATCGAGGGAGCTCCTACGAGCAGTACTTC. Translation gives CATSRDRGSSYEQYF. V is TRBV15 and J is TRBJ2-7; D is possibly TRBD2 (5 bases). V gave up 0 bases and J gave up 0 bases, with 9 bases separating them. The germline V gene encodes CDR1 LNHNV and CDR2 YYDKDF (reference sequence). The CDR3 has 15 amino acids. The variable domain in full, with the rest retrieved from reference TRBV15 and TRBJ2-7, is DAMVIQNPRYQVTQFGKPVTLSCSQTLNHNVMYWYQQKSSQAPKLLFHYYDKDFNNEADTPDNFQSRRPNTSFCFLDIRSPGLGDTAMYLCATSRDRGSSYEQYFGPGTRLTVT.

This chain joins TRBV28 and TRBJ1-5; 7 bases match TRBD1. The J segment lost 10 bases and the V segment lost 6 bases, leaving 15 bases of the junction unmatched. Germline V gene lookup returns CDR1 MDHEN and CDR2 SYDVKM. There are 15 residues in the CDR3. The CDR3 reads CASRSGQVARRPQHF. Written as DNA, the CDR3 is TGTGCCAGCAGATCCGGACAGGTCGCTCGCCGACCCCAGCATTTT.

The chain couples TRBV19 to TRBJ2-1; 9 bases are shared with TRBD2. The CDR3 is made up of 15 amino acids. V was clipped by 5 bases and J by 4 bases; unmatched bases: 6. CDR1 is LNHDA, CDR2 SQIVND, per germline (reference sequence). The CDR3 here is CASSYSSGTYNEQFF. The CDR3 DNA is TGTGCCAGTAGTTATTCTAGCGGGACTTACAATGAGCAGTTCTTC.

Concerning this clone itself: This sample includes further DNA sequences coding for the same CDR3. The gene calls are TRBV5-1 and TRBJ2-7, with 10 bases aligning to TRBD2. With 1 base clipped from V and 2 bases from J, the junction kept 3 bases outside the gene matches. The CDR3 has 15 residues. Germline values: CDR1 SGHRS, CDR2 YFSETQ. The CDR3 sequence is CASSLTSGETYEQYF. The CDR3 DNA is TGCGCCAGCAGCTTGACTAGCGGGGAAACCTACGAGCAGTACTTC.

The sample holds a few counts of this clone. The chain joins TRBV10-3 to TRBJ1-4; possible D gene TRBD1, 5 bases. In germline, CDR1 is ENHRY, CDR2 SYGVKD. This CDR3 has 16 amino acids. Trimming shortened V by 2 bases and J by 0 bases, and 10 bases separated the two germline ends. CDR3 loop: CAISETTGATNEKLFF. CDR3 DNA sequence: TGTGCCATCAGTGAGACCACAGGAGCAACTAATGAAAAACTGTTTTTT.